Listed below are T cell receptor beta chains from one sample, sequenced in a study of shared clonotypes between healthy human individuals. Some clones are missing from TCRdb's copy, which holds only in-frame ones; the method was immunoSEQ multiplex PCR. The top ten hold under 0.6% of the sample, which has approximately 1,000,000 clones, approximately 78% seen once. Sequencing input: memory CD4+ T cells from PBMCs. The receptors were gathered from a man aged 18 to 29 in good health. Some clones in this sample may be carry-over from other donors' samples. CDR3s include the opening cysteine and the closing phenylalanine or tryptophan. The D gene is left open where the match is weak. Not all rows give a size; the values are once, few, many and, for expanded clones, a class.

TRBJ2-7,-,-,TRBV5-6,CASSLGPTGTHYEQYF,TGTGCCAGCAGCTTGGGGCCGACCGGGACGCACTACGAGCAGTACTTC
TRBJ1-1,few,-,TRBV28,CASILRGEEWNTEAFF,TGTGCCAGCATACTAAGGGGGGAGGAGTGGAACACTGAAGCTTTCTTT
TRBJ2-3,few,-,TRBV28,CASSPVQGRVTDTQYF,TGTGCCAGCAGTCCCGTCCAGGGTAGGGTCACAGATACGCAGTATTTT
TRBJ2-7,-,TRBD1,TRBV28,CASSLVGQGSNEQYF,TGTGCCAGCAGTTTGGTGGGACAGGGGTCCAACGAGCAGTACTTC
TRBJ1-1,-,-,TRBV29-1,CSVEGVRRTEAFF,TGCAGCGTTGAAGGGGTAAGGCGAACTGAAGCTTTCTTT
TRBJ2-5,-,-,TRBV6-6,CASSYRGEETQYF,TGTGCCAGCAGTTACAGGGGGGAAGAGACCCAGTACTTC
TRBJ2-7,once,TRBD1,TRBV11-2,CASSRTGQGIFKEQYF,TGTGCCAGCAGCCGGACGGGACAGGGGATATTCAAGGAGCAGTACTTC
TRBJ2-1,-,-,TRBV4-2,CASSPNGRTSYNEQFF,TGTGCCAGCAGTCCCAACGGTCGGACCTCCTACAATGAGCAGTTCTTC
TRBJ2-2,-,-,TRBV4-1,CASSQDYSRELFF,TGCGCCAGCAGCCAAGATTATTCCAGGGAGCTGTTTTTT
TRBJ2-5,-,-,TRBV28,CASSFTAETQYF,TGTGCCAGCAGTTTCACAGCGGAGACCCAGTACTTC
TRBJ2-3,-,TRBD2,TRBV5-1,CASNPGHGGRTDTQYF,TGCGCCAGCAACCCCGGGCATGGCGGGAGAACAGATACGCAGTATTTT
TRBJ2-2,once,-,TRBV2,CASSVGERVLFF,TGTGCCAGCAGCGTCGGGGAGAGGGTTCTGTTTTTT
TRBJ2-7,-,TRBD2,TRBV19,CASSRAGAGSEQYF,TGTGCCAGTAGCAGGGCGGGAGCGGGATCCGAGCAGTACTTC
TRBJ2-2,-,-,TRBV7-2,CASSLNQAGTGELFF,TGTGCCAGCAGCTTAAATCAAGCTGGAACCGGGGAGCTGTTTTTT
TRBJ2-1,-,-,TRBV7-3,CASSPGRGLSSSYNEQFF,TGTGCCAGCAGCCCGGGCCGGGGACTTTCCAGCTCCTACAATGAGCAGTTCTTC
TRBJ2-1,once,TRBD2,TRBV6-5,CASRLAGTNYNEQFF,TGTGCCAGCAGGCTAGCGGGGACTAACTACAATGAGCAGTTCTTC
TRBJ2-7,-,-,TRBV18,CASSPPGVVEQYF,TGTGCCAGCTCACCACCGGGAGTTGTCGAGCAGTACTTC
TRBJ1-2,-,-,TRBV28,CASREEGYTF,TGTGCCAGCAGGGAGGAGGGCTACACCTTC
TRBJ2-7,-,-,TRBV21-1,CASSAWGDLTYEQYF,TGTGCCAGCAGCGCTTGGGGGGACCTGACCTACGAGCAGTACTTC
TRBJ2-3,-,-,TRBV9,CASSVLRDTDTQYF,TGTGCCAGCAGCGTACTCCGGGACACAGATACGCAGTATTTT
TRBJ2-3,-,TRBD2,TRBV10-3,CAISDPSGRSHTQYF,TGTGCCATCAGTGACCCTAGCGGGAGATCCCATACGCAGTATTTT
TRBJ2-7,-,TRBD2,TRBV5-1,CASSRATSGGYEQYF,TGCGCCAGCAGCCGAGCTACTAGCGGGGGGTACGAGCAGTACTTC
TRBJ2-3,-,-,TRBV6-4,CARISSWCDTQYF,TGTGCCAGAATCTCGTCGTGGTGCGATACGCAGTATTTT
TRBJ1-2,-,TRBD1,TRBV2,CASSPDRDSFYGYTF,TGTGCCAGCAGTCCGGATCGGGACAGCTTCTATGGCTACACCTTC
TRBJ2-1,-,-,TRBV5-6,CASSLGVLDEQFF,TGTGCCAGCAGCTTGGGGGTGCTCGATGAGCAGTTCTTC
TRBJ2-5,-,-,TRBV7-3,CASSLSREETQYF,TGTGCCAGCAGCTTAAGCCGGGAAGAGACCCAGTACTTC
TRBJ1-2,-,TRBD1,TRBV18,CASSPSGQGLNYGYTF,TGTGCCAGCTCACCATCGGGACAGGGGCTTAACTATGGCTACACCTTC
TRBJ2-2,-,-,TRBV7-2,CASSLDPNTGELFF,TGTGCCAGCAGCTTAGATCCCAACACCGGGGAGCTGTTTTTT
TRBJ2-3,-,-,TRBV7-6,CASSLLPRSLSTDTQYF,TGTGCCAGCAGCTTATTGCCTAGGTCATTAAGCACAGATACGCAGTATTTT
TRBJ2-7,-,-,TRBV11-2,CASSLFGGGQNYEQYF,TGTGCCAGCAGCTTATTTGGCGGAGGACAAAACTACGAGCAGTACTTC
TRBJ2-3,-,TRBD2,TRBV5-4,CASSLSSGRSTDTQYF,TGTGCCAGCAGCTTGAGTAGCGGGAGGAGCACAGATACGCAGTATTTT
TRBJ2-7,-,-,TRBV6-5,CASSSDTGWDSYEQYF,TGTGCCAGCAGTTCCGATACAGGGTGGGACTCCTACGAGCAGTACTTC
TRBJ1-2,-,-,TRBV4-2,CASSRRSGEDYGYTF,TGTGCCAGCAGCCGGAGGTCAGGGGAGGACTATGGCTACACCTTC
TRBJ2-2,-,TRBD2,TRBV9,CASSVEGGRTGELFF,TGTGCCAGCAGCGTAGAGGGCGGGAGGACCGGGGAGCTGTTTTTT
TRBJ2-6,-,-,TRBV4-3,CASSQPFSGANVLTF,TGCGCCAGCAGCCAACCATTCTCTGGGGCCAACGTCCTGACTTTC
TRBJ2-1,few,TRBD2,TRBV28,CASRPEAGGMAEQFF,TGTGCCAGCAGGCCTGAAGCGGGAGGGATGGCTGAGCAGTTCTTC
TRBJ2-1,-,TRBD2,TRBV7-9,CASSFLADIYNEQFF,TGTGCCAGCAGCTTCCTAGCGGACATCTACAATGAGCAGTTCTTC
TRBJ2-3,-,-,TRBV30,CAWSVGGSTDTQYF,TGTGCCTGGAGTGTGGGCGGGAGCACAGATACGCAGTATTTT
TRBJ2-5,-,-,TRBV5-5,CASSSPRAETQYF,TGTGCCAGCAGCAGCCCCCGGGCCGAGACCCAGTACTTC
TRBJ1-2,few,-,TRBV9,CASSATGYGYTF,TGTGCCAGCAGCGCCACAGGGTACGGCTACACCTTC
TRBJ2-2,-,TRBD2,TRBV5-1,CASSGSGSSGELFF,TGCGCCAGCAGCGGTAGCGGGAGCTCCGGGGAGCTGTTTTTT
TRBJ2-5,-,TRBD1,TRBV18,CASSLQGQVQETQYF,TGTGCCAGCTCACTACAGGGACAGGTACAAGAGACCCAGTACTTC
TRBJ1-2,-,-,TRBV7-9,CASSLGGIDGYTF,TGTGCCAGCAGCCTCGGGGGGATAGATGGCTACACCTTC
TRBJ2-5,-,-,TRBV29-1,CSVEVSGTGIKKTQYF,TGCAGCGTTGAAGTTTCCGGGACGGGGATCAAGAAGACCCAGTACTTC
TRBJ1-2,-,TRBD1,TRBV7-9,CASSWGQSLYGYTF,TGTGCCAGCAGCTGGGGACAGTCTCTTTATGGCTACACCTTC
TRBJ2-2,few,-,TRBV11-2,CASSRGLLGELFF,TGTGCCAGCAGCCGAGGACTGCTTGGGGAGCTGTTTTTT
TRBJ2-1,-,TRBD1,TRBV6-1,CASSARGDREVGGEQFF,TGTGCCAGCAGTGCGCGTGGGGACAGGGAAGTTGGTGGTGAGCAGTTCTTC
TRBJ1-2,many,-,TRBV5-4,CASSLISGYTF,TGTGCCAGCAGCTTGATAAGCGGCTACACCTTC
TRBJ2-6,-,-,TRBV30,CAWNSGSSGANVLTF,TGTGCCTGGAATAGTGGTAGCTCTGGGGCCAACGTCCTGACTTTC
TRBJ2-3,-,-,TRBV9,CASSVGGDDTDTQYF,TGTGCCAGCAGCGTAGGCGGGGATGACACAGATACGCAGTATTTT
TRBJ2-5,-,-,TRBV5-1,CASSSGQTGQETQYF,TGCGCCAGCAGCTCCGGACAGACGGGGCAAGAGACCCAGTACTTC
TRBJ1-1,-,-,TRBV6-1,CASSVRADTEAFF,TGTGCCAGCAGTGTAAGGGCGGACACTGAAGCTTTCTTT
TRBJ2-2,-,-,TRBV5-1,CASSLGFGELFF,TGCGCCAGCAGTTTGGGGTTCGGGGAGCTGTTTTTT